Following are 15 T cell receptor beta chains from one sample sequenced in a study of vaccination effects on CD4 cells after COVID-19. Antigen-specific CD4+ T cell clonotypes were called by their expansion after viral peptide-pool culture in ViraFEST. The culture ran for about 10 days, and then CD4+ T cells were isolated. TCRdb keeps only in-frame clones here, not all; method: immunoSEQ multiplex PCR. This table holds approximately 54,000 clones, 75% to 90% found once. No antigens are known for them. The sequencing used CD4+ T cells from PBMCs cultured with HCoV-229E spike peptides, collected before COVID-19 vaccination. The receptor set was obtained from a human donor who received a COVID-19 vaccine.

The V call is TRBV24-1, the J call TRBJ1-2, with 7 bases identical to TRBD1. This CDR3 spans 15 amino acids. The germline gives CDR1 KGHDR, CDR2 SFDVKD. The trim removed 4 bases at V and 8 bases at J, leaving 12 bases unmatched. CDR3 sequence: CATSDPKTGIGGYTF. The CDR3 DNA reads TGTGCCACCAGTGACCCCAAGACAGGGATCGGGGGCTACACCTTC.

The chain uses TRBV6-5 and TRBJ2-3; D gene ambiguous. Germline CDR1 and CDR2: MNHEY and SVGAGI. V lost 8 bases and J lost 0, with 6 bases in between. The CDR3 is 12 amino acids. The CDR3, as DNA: TGTGCCAGCCACGAGAGCACAGATACGCAGTATTTT. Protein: CASHESTDTQYF.

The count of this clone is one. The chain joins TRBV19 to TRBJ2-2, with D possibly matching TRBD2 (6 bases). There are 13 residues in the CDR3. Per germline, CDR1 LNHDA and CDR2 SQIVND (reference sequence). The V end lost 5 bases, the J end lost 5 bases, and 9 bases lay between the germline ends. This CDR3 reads CASSRRGTGELFF. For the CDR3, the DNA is TGTGCCAGTAGTCGGCGGGGAACCGGGGAGCTGTTTTTT.

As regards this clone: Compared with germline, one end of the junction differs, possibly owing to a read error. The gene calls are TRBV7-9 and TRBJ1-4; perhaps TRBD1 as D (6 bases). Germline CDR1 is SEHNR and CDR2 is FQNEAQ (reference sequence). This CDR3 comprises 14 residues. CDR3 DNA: TGTGCCAGCAGCCTGGGGACAACAAATGAAAAACTGTTTTTT. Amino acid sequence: CASSLGTTNEKLFF. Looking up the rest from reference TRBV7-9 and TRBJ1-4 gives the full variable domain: DTGVSQNPRHKITKRGQNVTFRCDPISEHNRLYWYRQTLGQGPEFLTYFQNEAQLEKSRLLSDRFSAERPKGSFSTLEIQRTEQGDSAMYLCASSLGTTNEKLFFGSGTQLSVL.

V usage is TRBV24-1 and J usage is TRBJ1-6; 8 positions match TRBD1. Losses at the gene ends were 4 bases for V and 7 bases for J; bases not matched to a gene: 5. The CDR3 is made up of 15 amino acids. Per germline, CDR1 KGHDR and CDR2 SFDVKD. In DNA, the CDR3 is TGTGCCACCAGTGACCACAGGGGGTTGAATTCACCCCTCCACTTT. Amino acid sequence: CATSDHRGLNSPLHF.

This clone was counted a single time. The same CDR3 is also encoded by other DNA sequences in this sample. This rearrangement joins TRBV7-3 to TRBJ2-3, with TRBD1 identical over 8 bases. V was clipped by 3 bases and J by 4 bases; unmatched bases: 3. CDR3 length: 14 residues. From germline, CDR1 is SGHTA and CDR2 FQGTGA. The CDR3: CASSFRTGSDTQYF. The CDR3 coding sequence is TGTGCCAGCAGCTTCCGGACAGGGTCAGATACGCAGTATTTT.

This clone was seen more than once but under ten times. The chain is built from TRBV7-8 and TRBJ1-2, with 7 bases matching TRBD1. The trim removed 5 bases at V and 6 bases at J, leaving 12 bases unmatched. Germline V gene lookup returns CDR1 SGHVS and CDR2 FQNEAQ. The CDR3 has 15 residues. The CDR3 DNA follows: TGTGCCAGCAGCCAAACCGGGACAGATGTTCATGGCTACACCTTC. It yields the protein CASSQTGTDVHGYTF.

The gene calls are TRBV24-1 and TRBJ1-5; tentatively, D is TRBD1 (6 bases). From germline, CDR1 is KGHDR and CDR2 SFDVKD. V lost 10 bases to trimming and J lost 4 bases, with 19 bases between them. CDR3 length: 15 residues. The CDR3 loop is CATAKTGLGNQPQHF. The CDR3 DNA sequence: TGTGCCACAGCGAAGACAGGTTTGGGGAATCAGCCCCAGCATTTT.

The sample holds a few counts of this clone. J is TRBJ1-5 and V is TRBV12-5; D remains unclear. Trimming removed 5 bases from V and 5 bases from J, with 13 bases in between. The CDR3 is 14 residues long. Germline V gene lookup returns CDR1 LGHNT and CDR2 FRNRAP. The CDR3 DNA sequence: TGTGCTAGTGGTCTAGGGAGTTGGGATCAGCCCCAGCATTTT. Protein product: CASGLGSWDQPQHF.

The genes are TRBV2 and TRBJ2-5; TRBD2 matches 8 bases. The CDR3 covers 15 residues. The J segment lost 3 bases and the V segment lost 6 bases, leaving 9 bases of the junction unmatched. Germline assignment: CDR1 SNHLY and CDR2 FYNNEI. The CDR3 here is CASRTFGLAKETQYF. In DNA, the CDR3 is TGTGCCAGCAGGACCTTTGGACTAGCTAAAGAGACCCAGTACTTC. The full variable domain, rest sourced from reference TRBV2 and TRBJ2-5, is EPEVTQTPSHQVTQMGQEVILRCVPISNHLYFYWYRQILGQKVEFLVSFYNNEISEKSEIFDDQFSVERPDGSNFTLKIRSTKLEDSAMYFCASRTFGLAKETQYFGPGTRLLVL.

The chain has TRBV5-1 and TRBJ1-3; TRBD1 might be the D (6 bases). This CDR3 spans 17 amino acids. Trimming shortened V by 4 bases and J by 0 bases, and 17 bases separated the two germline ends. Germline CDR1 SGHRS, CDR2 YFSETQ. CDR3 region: CASSPDGWTASGNTIYF. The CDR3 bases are TGCGCCAGCAGCCCCGACGGTTGGACAGCCTCTGGAAACACCATATATTTT.

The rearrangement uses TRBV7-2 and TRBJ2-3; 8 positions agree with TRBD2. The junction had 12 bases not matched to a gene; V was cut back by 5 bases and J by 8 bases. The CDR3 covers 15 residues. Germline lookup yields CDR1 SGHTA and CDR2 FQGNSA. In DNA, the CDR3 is TGTGCCAGCAGCCCTCCCCGGGGGGGGAAAAGTACGCAGTATTTT. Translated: CASSPPRGGKSTQYF. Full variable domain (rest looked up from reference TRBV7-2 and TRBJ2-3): GAGVSQSPSNKVTEKGKDVELRCDPISGHTALYWYRQSLGQGLEFLIYFQGNSAPDKSGLPSDRFSAERTGGSVSTLTIQRTQQEDSAVYLCASSPPRGGKSTQYFGPGTRLTVL.

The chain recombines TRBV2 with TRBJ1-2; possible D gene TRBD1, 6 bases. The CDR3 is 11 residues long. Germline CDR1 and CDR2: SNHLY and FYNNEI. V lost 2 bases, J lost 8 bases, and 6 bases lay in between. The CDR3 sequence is CASSETGGYTF. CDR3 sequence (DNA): TGTGCCAGCAGTGAAACAGGGGGCTACACCTTC.

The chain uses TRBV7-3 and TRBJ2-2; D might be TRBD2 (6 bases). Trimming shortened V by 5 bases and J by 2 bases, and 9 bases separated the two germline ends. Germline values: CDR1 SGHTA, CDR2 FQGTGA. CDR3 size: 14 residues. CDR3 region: CASSRDSNTGELFF. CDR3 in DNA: TGTGCCAGCAGCCGGGACTCCAACACCGGGGAGCTGTTTTTT.

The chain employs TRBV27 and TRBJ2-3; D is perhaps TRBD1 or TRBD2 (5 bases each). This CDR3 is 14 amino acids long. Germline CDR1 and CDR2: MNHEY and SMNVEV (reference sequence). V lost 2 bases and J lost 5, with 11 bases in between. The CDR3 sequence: CASSLGTVGDTQYF. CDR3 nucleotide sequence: TGTGCCAGCAGTTTAGGGACCGTAGGAGATACGCAGTATTTT.